The 21 T cell receptor beta chains presented below share a single source sample, sequenced in a study of PD-1 blockade in classical Hodgkin lymphoma. Generated by immunoSEQ multiplex PCR, the TCRdb table keeps only in-frame clones and is missing some. The sample shows about 58,000 clones, around 93% of them seen only once. No patient escaped relapse after autologous stem cell transplantation, and brentuximab vedotin exposure varied. Sequencing was performed on peripheral blood mononuclear cells (PBMCs), taken before the second cycle of nivolumab. The receptors here all came from a human donor with classical Hodgkin lymphoma.

The chain has TRBV18 and TRBJ2-7; 9 nucleotides align to TRBD2. The CDR3 runs to 14 residues. From germline, CDR1 is KGHSH and CDR2 LQKENI. V was pared by 0 bases and J by 3 bases, with 0 bases of the junction left unmatched. The CDR3 DNA reads as TGTGCCAGCTCACCACCGCGGGGGGGCTACGAGCAGTACTTC. Protein: CASSPPRGGYEQYF.

The chain recombines TRBV19 with TRBJ2-5, with 10 positions matching TRBD2. This CDR3 is built from 15 residues. The germline V gene has CDR1 LNHDA and CDR2 SQIVND (reference sequence). V trimming: 6 bases; J trimming: 7 bases; junction bases outside the gene matches: 11. The CDR3 sequence is CASSLSGGIVGTQYF. The CDR3 DNA reads as TGTGCCAGTAGCCTTAGCGGGGGGATAGTCGGGACCCAGTACTTC. The complete variable domain, with remaining parts taken from reference TRBV19 and TRBJ2-5, reads DGGITQSPKYLFRKEGQNVTLSCEQNLNHDAMYWYRQDPGQGLRLIYYSQIVNDFQKGDIAEGYSVSREKKESFPLTVTSAQKNPTAFYLCASSLSGGIVGTQYFGPGTRLLVL.

The V call is TRBV5-4, the J call TRBJ2-2, with D possibly being TRBD2 (6 bases). The CDR3 spans 18 residues. Germline lookup yields CDR1 SGHNT and CDR2 YYREEE (reference sequence). The ends were cut back, 2 bases at V and 1 base at J, with 18 bases in the middle. The CDR3 loop is CASSFQPTMGGNTGELFF. The CDR3 nucleotides are TGTGCCAGCAGCTTCCAGCCCACCATGGGGGGGAACACCGGGGAGCTGTTTTTT.

The V gene is TRBV7-6, the J gene TRBJ2-3; TRBD2 matches 8 bases. Germline trimming cut 2 bases from V and 5 bases from J; bases unmatched to any gene: 15. The CDR3 is 18 amino acids. Germline V gene sequence: CDR1 SGHVS, CDR2 FNYEAQ. CDR3 sequence (DNA): TGTGCCAGCAGCTTAATGCTAATAGGGCGGGAGGAGGGAGATACGCAGTATTTT. Its translation: CASSLMLIGREEGDTQYF.

This CDR3 reads CASSLGTEELFF. CDR3 sequence (DNA): TGTGCCAGCAGCTTGGGGACAGAGGAGCTGTTTTTT. The chain joins TRBV5-4 to TRBJ2-2, with D possibly being TRBD1 (6 bases). Trimming left V 0 bases short and J 10 bases short, with 7 bases between. Per the germline V gene, CDR1 is SGHNT and CDR2 is YYREEE (reference sequence). This CDR3 has 12 amino acids.

The CDR3 DNA follows: TGCGCCAGCAGCTCGACAGGAAACACCGGGGAGCTGTTTTTT. Encoded protein: CASSSTGNTGELFF. The rearrangement uses TRBV5-1 and TRBJ2-2, with a tentative D call TRBD1 (6 bases). CDR3 size: 14 residues. Germline V gene sequence: CDR1 SGHRS, CDR2 YFSETQ. V shed 3 bases and J shed 2 bases, with 8 bases lying between them. Full variable domain (missing parts from reference TRBV5-1 and TRBJ2-2): KAGVTQTPRYLIKTRGQQVTLSCSPISGHRSVSWYQQTPGQGLQFLFEYFSETQRNKGNFPGRFSGRQFSNSRSEMNVSTLELGDSALYLCASSSTGNTGELFFGEGSRLTVL.

This chain connects TRBV19 to TRBJ1-2; maybe TRBD1 (5 bases). V was shortened by 8 bases and J by 0 bases, with 22 bases between the two germline ends. This CDR3 is 17 amino acids long. Germline V gene lookup returns CDR1 LNHDA and CDR2 SQIVND (reference sequence). This CDR3 reads CASGAYPNPLSNYGYTF. CDR3 in DNA: TGTGCCAGTGGGGCATACCCCAACCCCCTCTCTAACTATGGCTACACCTTC.

V and J are TRBV5-1 and TRBJ2-2; no clear D. CDR1 is SGHRS, CDR2 YFSETQ, per germline. V was cut by 5 bases and J by 0 bases, with 14 bases left in between. CDR3 length: 16 amino acids. CDR3 sequence (DNA): TGCGCCAGCAGTCCGACGGCATCCACGAACACCGGGGAGCTGTTTTTT. Its protein is CASSPTASTNTGELFF.

V gene TRBV30 combines with J gene TRBJ2-7, with 7 bases identical to TRBD2. CDR1 is GTSNPN and CDR2 is SVGIG in the germline V gene (reference sequence). The CDR3 is made up of 13 amino acids. The trim removed 1 base at V and 2 bases at J, leaving 2 bases unmatched. CDR3 nucleotide sequence: TGTGCCTGGAGTGAGACTAGCCCCTACGAGCAGTACTTC. It yields the protein CAWSETSPYEQYF.

The V gene is TRBV27, the J gene TRBJ2-3, with 14 bases matching TRBD2. The CDR3 covers 15 residues. The germline CDR1 and CDR2 sequences are MNHEY and SMNVEV (reference sequence). The ends lost 6 bases at V and 8 bases at J; junction bases unmatched: 7. The CDR3 sequence: CASSPGLAGGLTQYF. The CDR3 DNA sequence: TGTGCCAGCAGCCCCGGACTAGCGGGAGGTCTTACGCAGTATTTT.

The chain joins TRBV19 to TRBJ1-1; maybe TRBD1 (5 bases). From germline, CDR1 is LNHDA and CDR2 SQIVND (reference sequence). This CDR3 is 14 amino acids long. V was cut by 5 bases and J by 3 bases, with 13 bases left in between. CDR3 sequence (DNA): TGTGCCAGTAGTCTTCAGGGAGGGTACACTGAAGCTTTCTTT. Protein: CASSLQGGYTEAFF.

The gene calls are TRBV7-9 and TRBJ2-1; unclear D gene. Germline V gives CDR1 SEHNR, CDR2 FQNEAQ (reference sequence). Trimming left V 0 bases short and J 0 bases short, with 18 bases between. This CDR3 comprises 19 residues. The CDR3 sequence: CASSLARRSKVSSYNEQFF. CDR3 bases: TGTGCCAGCAGCTTAGCGCGGCGGTCGAAGGTCTCCTCCTACAATGAGCAGTTCTTC.

The rearrangement uses TRBV4-3 and TRBJ2-7; 12 positions match TRBD1. The trim removed 1 base at V and 6 bases at J, leaving 7 bases unmatched. The CDR3 runs to 16 residues. Germline loops: CDR1 LGHNA, CDR2 YSLEER. CDR3 nucleotide sequence: TGCGCCAGCAGCCAAGTTTTGGGACAGGGGGCGCGCGAGCAGTACTTC. Translation gives CASSQVLGQGAREQYF.

This clone was seen just once. This chain connects TRBV5-1 to TRBJ1-2; D is ambiguous. Germline CDR1 reads SGHRS; CDR2 reads YFSETQ. CDR3 length: 14 residues. V lost 3 bases to trimming and J lost 3 bases, with 12 bases between them. The CDR3 DNA is TGCGCCAGCAGCTCTGGCCCATTTGACTATGGCTACACCTTC. This sequence encodes CASSSGPFDYGYTF.

V and J are TRBV29-1 and TRBJ2-3; a possible D gene is TRBD1 (7 bases). V was clipped by 0 bases and J by 2 bases, with 12 bases between them. The V gene's germline CDR1 is SQVTM and CDR2 ANQGSEA. The CDR3 is made up of 15 amino acids. The CDR3 spells CSVEEGRGVTDTQYF. The CDR3 DNA is TGCAGCGTTGAAGAGGGCAGGGGGGTCACAGATACGCAGTATTTT.

The V gene is TRBV7-9, the J gene TRBJ1-5, with a possible D match to TRBD1 (5 bases). This CDR3 is 15 amino acids long. V was trimmed by 0 bases and J by 5 bases, leaving 11 bases between them. Per the germline V gene, CDR1 is SEHNR and CDR2 is FQNEAQ (reference sequence). CDR3: CASSLAGLEHQPQHF. CDR3 coding DNA: TGTGCCAGCAGCTTAGCGGGACTGGAACATCAGCCCCAGCATTTT.

The chain recombines TRBV27 with TRBJ2-5; D unclear. Germline V lookup: CDR1 MNHEY, CDR2 SMNVEV (reference sequence). The ends were cut back, 2 bases at V and 0 bases at J, with 7 bases in the middle. There are 14 residues in the CDR3. This CDR3 reads CASSLGPDQETQYF. CDR3 coding DNA: TGTGCCAGCAGTTTAGGTCCAGACCAAGAGACCCAGTACTTC.

This clone was detected once. J is TRBJ2-7 and V is TRBV9; TRBD2 agrees at 7 bases. The germline CDR1 and CDR2 sequences are SGDLS and YYNGEE. V was clipped by 0 bases and J by 5 bases; unmatched bases: 8. The CDR3 loop spans 15 amino acids. CDR3 nucleotides: TGTGCCAGCAGCGTAGAGGGCAGGGAGGGGAACGAGCAGTACTTC. The encoded protein is CASSVEGREGNEQYF.

The chain joins TRBV6-5 to TRBJ2-1; 7 bases are shared with TRBD1. The CDR3 runs to 11 residues. Germline values: CDR1 MNHEY, CDR2 SVGAGI. Trimming removed 8 bases from V and 10 bases from J; junction bases left unmatched: 5. The CDR3 loop reads CASERTGEQFF. CDR3 nucleotides: TGTGCCAGCGAAAGGACAGGCGAGCAGTTCTTC.

The chain uses TRBV13 and TRBJ2-1, with 8 bases that match TRBD2. CDR1 and CDR2 (germline): PRHDT, FYEKMQ (reference sequence). This CDR3 region has 16 residues. Losses at the gene ends were 0 bases for V and 4 bases for J; bases not matched to a gene: 5. CDR3 residues: CASSLGLAGLYNEQFF. CDR3 coding DNA: TGTGCCAGCAGCTTAGGCCTAGCGGGCCTATACAATGAGCAGTTCTTC.

The chain combines TRBV11-3 with TRBJ2-2; perhaps TRBD2 as D (6 bases). The CDR3 has 13 amino acids. Trimming took 5 bases from V and 10 from J, leaving 14 bases between them. The germline V gene has CDR1 SGHNT and CDR2 YENEEA. The CDR3: CASSPTRAAELFF. The DNA for the CDR3 is TGTGCCAGCAGCCCGACTAGAGCCGCGGAGCTGTTTTTT.